Below are 13 T cell receptor beta chains sequenced from a single sample in a study of blood T cell repertoires in COVID-19. Sequencing was performed with immunoSEQ multiplex PCR; in TCRdb, only in-frame clones are kept and a portion is missing. Among about 150,000 clones, about 85% were seen once, and the ten largest hold over 2.5%. Sequencing was carried out using peripheral blood. Every receptor here comes from a human donor with acute or convalescent COVID-19. The donor label of this sample is uncertain.

This clone has only a few counts. The V call is TRBV2, the J call TRBJ1-1, with unresolved D. Trimming cost V 2 bases and J 7 bases, with 11 bases left between them. The CDR3 covers 13 residues. Germline V gene sequence: CDR1 SNHLY, CDR2 FYNNEI. CDR3 in amino acids: CASSELSELEAFF. The CDR3 DNA follows: TGTGCCAGCAGTGAACTTTCCGAACTTGAAGCTTTCTTT. The entire variable domain, with the rest obtained from reference TRBV2 and TRBJ1-1, is as follows: EPEVTQTPSHQVTQMGQEVILRCVPISNHLYFYWYRQILGQKVEFLVSFYNNEISEKSEIFDDQFSVERPDGSNFTLKIRSTKLEDSAMYFCASSELSELEAFFGQGTRLTVV.

V gene TRBV5-8 combines with J gene TRBJ2-5; D is undetermined. This CDR3 is built from 14 residues. V gave up 2 bases and J gave up 3 bases, with 11 bases separating them. In germline, CDR1 is SGHTS, CDR2 YDEGEE. The CDR3 region is CASSFRHGEETQYF. CDR3 bases: TGTGCCAGCAGCTTTCGACACGGCGAAGAGACCCAGTACTTC.

The chain combines TRBV6-1 with TRBJ2-7, with 7 bases matching TRBD1. The CDR3 covers 14 residues. V shed 3 bases, J shed 4 bases, and the junction held 6 bases outside the gene matches. Germline CDR1 reads MNHNS; CDR2 reads SASEGT. The CDR3: CASSDRGREYEQYF. The DNA of the CDR3 is TGTGCCAGCAGTGATAGGGGGCGCGAATACGAGCAGTACTTC.

This chain joins TRBV4-2 and TRBJ1-4, with no clear D. The CDR3 is 13 residues long. Trimming removed 3 bases from V and 8 bases from J, with 10 bases in between. Germline V gives CDR1 LGHNA, CDR2 YNFKEQ. In DNA form, the CDR3 reads TGTGCCAGCAGCCACCTAACGGAGGAAAAACTGTTTTTT. Its translation is CASSHLTEEKLFF.

This clone appeared once. The chain is built from TRBV28 and TRBJ1-6, with 12 bases lining up with TRBD1. The CDR3 sequence is 20 residues long. CDR1 is MDHEN, CDR2 SYDVKM, per germline. V lost 4 bases to trimming and J lost 0 bases; unmatched junction nucleotides: 10. The CDR3 sequence: CASSSPGQGAVSSYNSPLHF. Here the CDR3 DNA reads TGTGCCAGCAGTTCCCCGGGACAGGGGGCGGTGAGCTCCTATAATTCACCCCTCCACTTT.

A remark on this clone: The sample carries other DNA sequences with the same CDR3. The V gene is TRBV19, the J gene TRBJ1-2; 8 bases agree with TRBD1. CDR1 and CDR2 (germline): LNHDA, SQIVND (reference sequence). CDR3 length: 13 amino acids. Losses at the gene ends were 5 bases for V and 5 bases for J; bases not matched to a gene: 4. The CDR3: CASSPDREYGYTF. Here the CDR3 DNA reads TGTGCCAGTAGTCCGGACAGGGAATATGGCTACACCTTC.

The V and J genes are TRBV5-6 and TRBJ2-7; a possible D gene is TRBD1 (5 bases). Germline loops: CDR1 SGHDT, CDR2 YYEEEE. V was shortened by 1 base and J by 0 bases, with 5 bases between the two germline ends. The CDR3 loop spans 13 amino acids. The CDR3, as DNA: TGTGCCAGCAGCTTGCAGGGCTCCTACGAGCAGTACTTC. It codes for CASSLQGSYEQYF.

Here the CDR3 DNA reads TGTGCCAGCAGTCTAGAAACCGGGACAGGGGTAGTAGAGACCCAGTACTTC. This gives the protein CASSLETGTGVVETQYF. The J gene is TRBJ2-5, the V gene TRBV28, with 10 bases aligning to TRBD1. Germline values: CDR1 MDHEN, CDR2 SYDVKM. The CDR3 totals 17 residues. The V gene end was trimmed by 5 bases and the J gene end by 4 bases; junction bases not matched to a gene: 13.

V and J are TRBV28 and TRBJ1-2; 7 nucleotides align to TRBD1. The CDR3 consists of 16 residues. The germline V gene has CDR1 MDHEN and CDR2 SYDVKM. Trimming removed 2 bases from V and 4 bases from J; junction bases left unmatched: 10. The CDR3 coding sequence is TGTGCCAGCAGTTTACCCACCTCCGGGACAGTCTATGGCTACACCTTC. It is translated as CASSLPTSGTVYGYTF.

The gene calls are TRBV7-2 and TRBJ2-3; D gene unclear. The CDR3 totals 14 residues. Germline CDR1 and CDR2: SGHTA and FQGNSA. V dropped 1 base and J dropped 4 bases, with 9 bases sitting between them. CDR3 nucleotide sequence: TGTGCCAGCAGCTTAGACGGGTTCCCAGATACGCAGTATTTT. It specifies CASSLDGFPDTQYF.

V and J are TRBV5-5 and TRBJ2-5; maybe TRBD2 (5 bases). CDR3 length: 14 residues. Germline CDR1 is SGHKS and CDR2 is YYEKEE (reference sequence). Trimming took off 7 bases at V and 2 bases at J, with 15 bases between the two ends. This CDR3 reads CASRRGTGQETQYF. The CDR3 DNA reads TGTGCCAGCCGACGTGGAACGGGACAAGAGACCCAGTACTTC.

The chain has TRBV5-4 and TRBJ1-2; D is possibly TRBD1 (5 bases). V was clipped by 4 bases and J by 5 bases, with 18 bases between them. This CDR3 contains 15 residues. CDR1 is SGHNT, CDR2 YYREEE, per germline (reference sequence). This CDR3 reads CASSERQTARYGYTF. CDR3 in DNA: TGTGCCAGCAGCGAACGACAGACCGCGAGGTATGGCTACACCTTC. The variable domain in full, with the rest retrieved from reference TRBV5-4 and TRBJ1-2, is ETGVTQSPTHLIKTRGQQVTLRCSSQSGHNTVSWYQQALGQGPQFIFQYYREEENGRGNFPPRFSGLQFPNYSSELNVNALELDDSALYLCASSERQTARYGYTFGSGTRLTVV.

V gene TRBV12-5 combines with J gene TRBJ1-2, with 8 nucleotides matching TRBD1. V was pared by 6 bases and J by 4 bases, with 10 bases of the junction left unmatched. Germline CDR1 reads LGHNT; CDR2 reads FRNRAP. The CDR3 is made up of 15 amino acids. Here the CDR3 reads CASGTGTGQTYGYTF. CDR3 coding DNA: TGTGCTAGTGGAACCGGGACAGGACAGACCTATGGCTACACCTTC.